A selection of T cell receptor beta chains follows, all from one sample in a study of cytomegalovirus exposure and HLA in healthy donors. Assay used: immunoSEQ multiplex PCR; TCRdb lists only in-frame clones, some missing. The data contain 150,000 to 200,000 clones, roughly 80% of them singletons. Sequencing was carried out using PBMCs. Receptors originate from a female donor in good health and CMV-seronegative. The CDR3 runs from the conserved cysteine through the conserved F or W.

v_gene: TRBV11-3; j_gene: TRBJ1-3; CDR3aa: CASSLGEPGNTIYF
v_gene: TRBV19; j_gene: TRBJ2-1; CDR3aa: CASSMRNEQFF
v_gene: TRBV27; j_gene: TRBJ2-7; CDR3aa: CATRNDNYEQYF
v_gene: TRBV2; j_gene: TRBJ1-1; CDR3aa: CATIGQPNTEAFF
v_gene: TRBV28; j_gene: TRBJ2-3; CDR3aa: CASSSPDRGLDTQYF
v_gene: TRBV6-6; j_gene: TRBJ2-5; CDR3aa: CASSYSSREETQYF
v_gene: TRBV7-3; j_gene: TRBJ1-1; CDR3aa: CASSSGGIAQAFF
v_gene: TRBV6-5; j_gene: TRBJ2-7; CDR3aa: CASSYRQGTYEQYF
v_gene: TRBV28; j_gene: TRBJ2-4; CDR3aa: CASSPPTSGGDIQYF
v_gene: TRBV7-3; j_gene: TRBJ1-2; CDR3aa: CASSLGRVPNYGYTF
v_gene: TRBV6-1; j_gene: TRBJ1-2; CDR3aa: CASSDRGIDYGYTF
v_gene: TRBV10-3; j_gene: TRBJ2-7; CDR3aa: CAISGALISYEQYF
v_gene: TRBV27; j_gene: TRBJ2-3; CDR3aa: CASSSIETDTQYF
v_gene: TRBV28; j_gene: TRBJ1-4; CDR3aa: CASSFVQDNEKLFF
v_gene: TRBV7-3; j_gene: TRBJ2-3; CDR3aa: CASSVSPGVSDTQYF
v_gene: TRBV5-6; j_gene: TRBJ1-2; CDR3aa: CASSLVGADGYTF
v_gene: TRBV7-2; j_gene: TRBJ2-3; CDR3aa: CASSYTQGEDTQYF
v_gene: TRBV7-9; j_gene: TRBJ1-1; CDR3aa: CASSFKLATTEAFF
v_gene: TRBV2; j_gene: TRBJ1-4; CDR3aa: CASSEQGLSEKLFF
v_gene: TRBV6-5; j_gene: -; CDR3aa: CASRRVQGYEQYF
v_gene: TRBV28; j_gene: TRBJ2-1; CDR3aa: CASSFLAGEVPNEQFF
v_gene: TRBV28; j_gene: TRBJ1-2; CDR3aa: CASSPGQGLLSYGYTF
v_gene: TRBV19; j_gene: TRBJ1-3; CDR3aa: CASRTGTLSGNTIYF
v_gene: TRBV28; j_gene: TRBJ1-5; CDR3aa: CAIHRRDSNQPQHF
v_gene: TRBV28; j_gene: TRBJ2-7; CDR3aa: CASSSPGTGGYEQYF
v_gene: TRBV4-1; j_gene: TRBJ1-1; CDR3aa: CASSQVAENTEAFF
v_gene: TRBV9; j_gene: TRBJ1-5; CDR3aa: CASSAWDRLNQPQHF
v_gene: TRBV6-1; j_gene: -; CDR3aa: CASSEVGRGSSYEQYF
v_gene: TRBV5-1; j_gene: TRBJ2-3; CDR3aa: CASSHPSGTSGGGSTDTQYF
v_gene: TRBV7-2; j_gene: TRBJ1-2; CDR3aa: CASSLGHGSGYGYTF
v_gene: TRBV29-1; j_gene: TRBJ1-4; CDR3aa: CSVGGTGKGEKLFF
v_gene: TRBV28; j_gene: TRBJ2-7; CDR3aa: CASTGGFSYEQYF
v_gene: TRBV28; j_gene: TRBJ2-5; CDR3aa: CASSLAGGLQETQYF